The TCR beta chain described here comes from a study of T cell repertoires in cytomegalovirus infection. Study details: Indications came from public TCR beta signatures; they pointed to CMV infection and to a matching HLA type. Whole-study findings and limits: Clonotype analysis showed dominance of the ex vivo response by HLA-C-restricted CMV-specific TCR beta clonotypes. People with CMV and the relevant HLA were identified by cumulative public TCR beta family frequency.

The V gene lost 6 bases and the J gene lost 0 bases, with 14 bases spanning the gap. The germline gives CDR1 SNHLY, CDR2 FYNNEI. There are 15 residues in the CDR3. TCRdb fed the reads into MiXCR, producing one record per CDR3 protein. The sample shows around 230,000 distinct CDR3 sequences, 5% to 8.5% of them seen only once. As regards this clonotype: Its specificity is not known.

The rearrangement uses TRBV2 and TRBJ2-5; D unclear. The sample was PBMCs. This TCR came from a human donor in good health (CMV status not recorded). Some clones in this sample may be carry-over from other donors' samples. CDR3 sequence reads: CASSYSRLDQETQYF. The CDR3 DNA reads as TGTGCCAGCAGCTACAGTAGACTCGACCAAGAGACCCAGTACTTC.